Sequencing of this T cell receptor beta chain was carried out in a study of prognosis after radiotherapy for stage I lung cancer. Turning to the study itself: Patients (more than 12 men, about 6 women) were aged roughly 50 to 85, median 74.5 years. There were a few patients who developed distant metastases (median around seven months) after radiotherapy, while fewer than 18 showed no significant progression.

Genomic DNA served as the source from which two-round multiplex PCR generated TCR beta CDR3 amplicons. Gene-specific primers for each TRBV and TRBJ gene drove first-round PCR. TCRdb re-derived calls from the multiplex PCR reads in MiXCR, one entry per CDR3 protein. The profile shows 20,000 or so distinct CDR3 sequences, 43% of them singletons. This clonotype was picked up many times. There are 13 residues in the CDR3. From germline, CDR1 is SGHNT and CDR2 YENEEA. The V gene lost 1 base and the J gene lost 4 bases, with 5 bases spanning the gap. This chain links TRBV11-3 with TRBJ2-1; D remains ambiguous. Sample: PBMCs, taken before or after stereotactic body radiation therapy (not recorded which). The clonotype was recovered from a donor over 45 with non-small cell lung cancer. CDR3 coding DNA: TGTGCCAGCAGCTTAGCCCGTTACAATGAGCAGTTCTTC. Amino acids: CASSLARYNEQFF.